This TCR beta chain was documented in a study of T and B cells in COVID-19 patients. On the study more broadly: COVID-19 patients gave peripheral blood either during active infection or after recovery. Of roughly 22 active-infection patients, more than nine were critically ill with mechanical ventilation or extracorporeal membrane oxygenation. Study-level findings and limits: In COVID-19 patients, T cell receptor beta variable and joining gene use was reportedly strongly skewed. Exclusive to the recovered cohort were more than 2,000 TCR clusters, some 32 of them with low generation probability.

V was pared by 1 base and J by 8 bases, with 14 bases between. Germline CDR1 and CDR2: LNHNV and YYDKDF (reference sequence). This CDR3 has 15 residues. This clonotype qualifies as medium-sized. Its matching antigen is unknown. Multiplex PCR with BIOMED2 TRB-A/B primer pools amplified TRB rearrangements. TCRdb reprocessed the multiplex PCR reads with MiXCR, giving one entry per CDR3 protein. The repertoire has fewer than 6,000 distinct CDR3 sequences, under 30% of them found once; the top ten carry 36%. From blood, about 240-500 ng of genomic DNA served as TRB template. The chain uses TRBV15 and TRBJ1-4; the D gene is possibly TRBD1 (6 bases). This clonotype originated in a human donor with active COVID-19. Input material: blood. The CDR3 sequence is CATSRGTGFKEKLFF. The CDR3 DNA reads as TGTGCCACCAGCAGAGGCACAGGGTTTAAAGAAAAACTGTTTTTT.